The next 26 T cell receptor beta chains were all read from a single sample in a study of CD8+CD57+ T cells in acquired aplastic anemia. The study profiled TCR beta VDJ and CDR3 using genomic DNA as template. TCRdb reprocessed the reads via MiXCR and lists one record per CDR3 protein. The profile covers roughly 120,000 distinct CDR3 sequences, with about 60% appearing a single time and roughly 29% taken by the ten largest. Patients chosen for sequencing had CD8+CD57+ cells that had expanded, as shown by flow cytometry. Material: sorted CD4+, CD8+, or CD8+CD57+ T cells (not recorded which) from PBMCs. The receptor set was obtained from a human donor with aplastic anemia.

This clonotype was seen a few times. CDR3 region: CASSIDGVVEGTDTQYF. Here the CDR3 DNA reads TGTGCCAGTAGTATAGATGGTGTAGTTGAGGGCACAGATACGCAGTATTTT. The V gene is TRBV19, the J gene TRBJ2-3; D ambiguous. The CDR3 consists of 17 residues. Trimming removed 0 bases from V and 1 base from J, with 14 bases in between. CDR1 is LNHDA and CDR2 is SQIVND in the germline V gene (reference sequence).

The gene calls are TRBV2 and TRBJ2-1; no clear D. This CDR3 region has 12 residues. Per germline, CDR1 SNHLY and CDR2 FYNNEI. V lost 7 bases, J lost 1 base, and 5 bases lay in between. Here the CDR3 reads CASIGSYNEQFF. The CDR3 region has the DNA TGTGCCAGCATAGGTTCCTACAATGAGCAGTTCTTC.

This chain connects TRBV10-3 to TRBJ2-5, with D possibly TRBD1 on 5 matching bases. Germline CDR1 is ENHRY and CDR2 is SYGVKD. The V end lost 10 bases, the J end lost 4 bases, and 13 bases lay between the germline ends. CDR3 size: 12 residues. CDR3 protein: CASRATRETQYF. CDR3 in DNA: TGTGCCAGCAGGGCAACGCGAGAGACCCAGTACTTC.

This clonotype was counted at least ten times. The chain links TRBV6-5 to TRBJ2-3, with 7 nucleotides matching TRBD2. The CDR3 consists of 16 residues. Germline CDR1 MNHEY, CDR2 SVGAGI. Trimming at V came to 0 bases and at J to 4 bases, leaving 7 bases not matched to a gene. CDR3 amino acids: CASSYSREGSADTQYF. DNA for the CDR3: TGTGCCAGCAGTTACTCGAGGGAGGGGAGTGCAGATACGCAGTATTTT.

The gene calls are TRBV24-1 and TRBJ2-1; TRBD1 matches 7 bases. The closer fit of TRBJ2-7 to the DNA end suggests the J call may be wrong. Germline lookup yields CDR1 KGHDR and CDR2 SFDVKD. The CDR3 totals 14 residues. This chain's CDR3 is CATSETGVLREQYF. CDR3 nucleotides: TGTGCCACCAGCGAAACAGGGGTTTTGAGGGAGCAGTACTTC.

This clonotype was detected only once. The V and J genes are TRBV5-1 and TRBJ2-1, with a tentative D call TRBD2 (5 bases). Trimming took off 1 base at V and 5 bases at J, with 19 bases between the two ends. Germline V gene sequence: CDR1 SGHRS, CDR2 YFSETQ. This CDR3 has 17 amino acids. The DNA for the CDR3 is TGCGCCAGCAGCTTGCGGATACCGGGGAGTCCGGACAATGAGCAGTTCTTC. Protein product: CASSLRIPGSPDNEQFF. Full variable domain (remainder filled in from reference TRBV5-1 and TRBJ2-1): KAGVTQTPRYLIKTRGQQVTLSCSPISGHRSVSWYQQTPGQGLQFLFEYFSETQRNKGNFPGRFSGRQFSNSRSEMNVSTLELGDSALYLCASSLRIPGSPDNEQFFGPGTRLTVL.

The genes are TRBV20-1 and TRBJ2-5; TRBD2 matches at 12 bases. Germline lookup yields CDR1 DFQATT and CDR2 SNEGSKA (reference sequence). J gave up 5 bases and V 0 bases, and 13 bases lay outside the gene matches. This CDR3 has 18 residues. Here the CDR3 DNA reads TGCAGTGCTAGAGATCCTGGACTAGCGGGGCCGCAGAGGGAGACCCAGTACTTC. Amino acids: CSARDPGLAGPQRETQYF.

V usage is TRBV19 and J usage is TRBJ2-3; 13 nucleotides agree with TRBD2. V shed 2 bases, J shed 6 bases, and the junction held 2 bases outside the gene matches. Per germline, CDR1 LNHDA and CDR2 SQIVND (reference sequence). The CDR3 is made up of 15 amino acids. DNA of the CDR3: TGTGCCAGTAGTATAACTAGCGGGGGGGGTGATACGCAGTATTTT. Its protein is CASSITSGGGDTQYF.

The chain carries TRBV25-1 and TRBJ1-6; no clear D. This CDR3 contains 15 residues. Trimming removed 1 base at V and 9 bases at J, with 13 bases between. Per germline, CDR1 MGHDK and CDR2 SYGVNS. The DNA of the CDR3 is TGTGCCAGCAGTGAATGGCAGGTACTAGGTTCACCCCTCCACTTT. Amino acid sequence: CASSEWQVLGSPLHF.

J is TRBJ2-2 and V is TRBV10-2; TRBD1 agrees at 9 bases. Per the germline V gene, CDR1 is WSHSY and CDR2 is SAAADI. Trimming cost V 2 bases and J 3 bases; bases outside gene matches: 1. This CDR3 comprises 15 residues. The CDR3 protein is CASSEGTGHTGELFF. CDR3 DNA sequence: TGCGCCAGCAGTGAGGGGACAGGGCACACCGGGGAGCTGTTTTTT.

A few counts support this clonotype. This clone may be a read error of a much larger clone one base away. The V and J genes are TRBV24-1 and TRBJ2-3; D may be TRBD1 (5 bases). The better agreement between TRBJ1-5 and the DNA end casts doubt on the J call. The germline V gene has CDR1 KGHDR and CDR2 SFDVKD. The CDR3 spans 15 residues. CDR3 nucleotide sequence: TGTGCCAGCAGCTTGACCCCCAGGGCCACAGATACGCAGCATTTT. As protein: CASSLTPRATDTQHF.

This chain uses TRBV19 with TRBJ1-5; D gene unclear. The CDR3 totals 13 residues. V lost 3 bases to trimming and J lost 6 bases, with 9 bases between them. The germline V gene encodes CDR1 LNHDA and CDR2 SQIVND (reference sequence). The CDR3 sequence: CASSIQLAQPQHF. The CDR3 DNA is TGTGCCAGTAGTATTCAGTTAGCTCAGCCCCAGCATTTT.

The CDR3 sequence is CASGSSGITGDEQFF. CDR3 nucleotides: TGTGCTAGTGGCAGTAGCGGGATCACCGGCGATGAGCAGTTCTTC. The chain carries TRBV12-5 and TRBJ2-1, with 8 bases fitting TRBD2. V was pared by 6 bases and J by 8 bases, with 12 bases of the junction left unmatched. This CDR3 is 15 amino acids long. Germline lookup yields CDR1 LGHNT and CDR2 FRNRAP.

Concerning this clonotype itself: At one boundary the junction diverges from the germline segment, which might be a read error. The CDR3 nucleotides are TGCGCCAGTCGAATAGGTTACGAGCAGTACTTC. Translating gives CASRIGYEQYF. The chain employs TRBV2 and TRBJ2-7; D uncertain. The germline CDR1 and CDR2 sequences are SNHLY and FYNNEI. The length of the CDR3 is 11 residues.

The chain uses TRBV10-2 and TRBJ1-5; D not resolved. The CDR3 sequence is 12 residues long. Per germline, CDR1 WSHSY and CDR2 SAAADI. V lost 7 bases and J lost 4, with 8 bases in between. CDR3 bases: TGCGCCAGCAATTATGGGAATCAGCCCCAGCATTTT. Translating it yields CASNYGNQPQHF.

This clonotype was found many times. The rearrangement links TRBV9 to TRBJ2-1; no definite D call. CDR3 length: 14 residues. Germline V CDR1 and CDR2: SGDLS, YYNGEE. Trimming left V 0 bases short and J 0 bases short, with 4 bases between. In DNA, the CDR3 is TGTGCCAGCAGCGTAGAGAGCTCCTACAATGAGCAGTTCTTC. This translates into CASSVESSYNEQFF.

This clonotype appeared many times. The genes are TRBV15 and TRBJ2-5; 9 bases match TRBD1. The CDR3 runs to 17 residues. The V and J ends lost 3 bases and 5 bases, in that order; junction bases with no gene match: 13. CDR1 is LNHNV, CDR2 YYDKDF, per germline (reference sequence). The CDR3 region is CATSSGPSTGGMETQYF. In nucleotides, the CDR3 is TGTGCCACCAGCAGTGGTCCCAGCACAGGGGGCATGGAGACCCAGTACTTC.

As concerns this clonotype: This may be a read error, as it is one base from a much larger clone. The genes are TRBV6-2 or TRBV6-3 and TRBJ2-7, with D tentatively TRBD1 (6 bases). Per germline, CDR1 MNHEY and CDR2 SVGEGT. This CDR3 region has 14 residues. V lost 5 bases, J lost 5 bases, and 16 bases lay in between. In nucleotides, the CDR3 is TGTGCCAGCAGTGTAGGACAGTGGGAACACGAGCAGTACTTC. It codes for CASSVGQWEHEQYF.

At least ten counts were recorded for this clonotype. This sequence joins TRBV20-1 and TRBJ1-3; tentatively, D is TRBD1 (6 bases). V lost 5 bases and J 0 bases, leaving 14 bases between the germline ends. In germline, CDR1 is DFQATT, CDR2 SNEGSKA (reference sequence). This CDR3 is 15 amino acids long. DNA of the CDR3: TGCAGTGCTTTGCCGGACAGAGCCTCTGGAAACACCATATATTTT. Translation gives CSALPDRASGNTIYF.

V is TRBV25-1 and J is TRBJ1-1, with 12 nucleotides matching TRBD1. Per the germline V gene, CDR1 is MGHDK and CDR2 is SYGVNS. The CDR3 loop spans 14 amino acids. V shed 7 bases, J shed 4 bases, and the junction held 4 bases outside the gene matches. This CDR3 reads CASKGQGAFTEAFF. The CDR3 region has the DNA TGTGCCAGCAAGGGACAGGGGGCATTCACTGAAGCTTTCTTT.

This clonotype was recorded a few times. This sequence joins TRBV2 and TRBJ2-7; TRBD1 agrees at 8 bases. Germline V CDR1 and CDR2: SNHLY, FYNNEI. V shed 5 bases and J 7 bases; nucleotides not matched to a gene: 13. The CDR3 contains 15 residues. As DNA, the CDR3 is TGTGCCAGCAGTCTAACCGGTCAGGGGGCGCGTGAGCAGTACTTC. This sequence encodes CASSLTGQGAREQYF. The full variable domain, completed using reference TRBV2 and TRBJ2-7, is EPEVTQTPSHQVTQMGQEVILRCVPISNHLYFYWYRQILGQKVEFLVSFYNNEISEKSEIFDDQFSVERPDGSNFTLKIRSTKLEDSAMYFCASSLTGQGAREQYFGPGTRLTVT.

CDR3 in DNA: TGTGCCAGCAGCTTAGACCTTGGCGAAAAACTGTTTTTT. It translates to CASSLDLGEKLFF. The J gene is TRBJ1-4, the V gene TRBV7-6; D call uncertain. Germline CDR1 reads SGHVS; CDR2 reads FNYEAQ. Between the trimmed V and J ends, which lost 1 base and 8 bases, there was a span of 8 bases. The CDR3 covers 13 residues. Full variable domain (rest looked up from reference TRBV7-6 and TRBJ1-4): GAGVSQSPRYKVTKRGQDVALRCDPISGHVSLYWYRQALGQGPEFLTYFNYEAQQDKSGLPNDRFSAERPEGSISTLTIQRTEQRDSAMYRCASSLDLGEKLFFGSGTQLSVL.

The V gene is TRBV7-9, the J gene TRBJ2-3, with 8 positions matching TRBD2. This CDR3 is built from 16 residues. With 1 base clipped from V and 5 bases from J, the junction kept 8 bases outside the gene matches. The V gene's germline CDR1 is SEHNR and CDR2 FQNEAQ (reference sequence). CDR3 residues: CASSLGGRGVQDTQYF. DNA for the CDR3: TGTGCCAGCAGCTTAGGTGGGCGGGGGGTTCAAGATACGCAGTATTTT. The full variable domain, its missing parts supplied by reference TRBV7-9 and TRBJ2-3, is DTGVSQNPRHKITKRGQNVTFRCDPISEHNRLYWYRQTLGQGPEFLTYFQNEAQLEKSRLLSDRFSAERPKGSFSTLEIQRTEQGDSAMYLCASSLGGRGVQDTQYFGPGTRLTVL.

This chain joins TRBV13 and TRBJ2-1; 13 bases fit TRBD2. This CDR3 contains 15 residues. CDR1 and CDR2 (germline): PRHDT, FYEKMQ (reference sequence). Trimming at V came to 7 bases and at J to 10 bases, leaving 10 bases not matched to a gene. The CDR3 DNA reads TGTGCCAGCAACCCGAGACTAGCGGGAGGACGCGAGCAGTTCTTC. This gives the protein CASNPRLAGGREQFF.

The CDR3 spells CASSLGAGFDTEAFF. The CDR3 DNA follows: TGCGCCAGCAGCTTGGGGGCAGGGTTCGACACTGAAGCTTTCTTT. The chain carries TRBV5-1 and TRBJ1-1; D is possibly TRBD1 (5 bases). This CDR3 is 15 amino acids long. Germline V gene lookup returns CDR1 SGHRS and CDR2 YFSETQ. Trimming removed 0 bases at V and 3 bases at J, with 12 bases between.

The chain is built from TRBV6-2 or TRBV6-3 and TRBJ1-1; 8 nucleotides align to TRBD1. CDR1 and CDR2 (germline): MNHEY, SVGEGT. CDR3 size: 14 residues. The V gene end was trimmed by 7 bases and the J gene end by 4 bases; junction bases not matched to a gene: 8. The CDR3 nucleotides read TGTGCCAGCAACTCAGGGGGCAGGTTCACTGAAGCTTTCTTT. This codes for CASNSGGRFTEAFF.